These 25 T cell receptor beta chains originate from one sample sequenced in a study of shared clonotypes between healthy human individuals. Clones were read by immunoSEQ multiplex PCR, and TCRdb kept only the in-frame ones, dropping some. This table holds more than 400,000 clones, approximately 82% found once. Sequenced material: PBMCs. These receptor sequences come from a woman aged 40 to 50 in good health. Some clones in this sample may be carry-over from other donors' samples.

The chain uses TRBV28 and TRBJ2-7; 14 bases map to TRBD2. This CDR3 has 16 residues. Looked up from germline, CDR1 is MDHEN and CDR2 is SYDVKM. Germline trimming cut 2 bases from V and 3 bases from J; bases unmatched to any gene: 3. The CDR3 loop reads CASSLIGLAGGYEQYF. Written as DNA, the CDR3 is TGTGCCAGCAGTTTAATCGGACTAGCGGGAGGCTACGAGCAGTACTTC. The full variable domain, in which reference TRBV28 and TRBJ2-7 provide the parts outside the CDR3, is DVKVTQSSRYLVKRTGEKVFLECVQDMDHENMFWYRQDPGLGLRLIYFSYDVKMKEKGDIPEGYSVSREKKERFSLILESASTNQTSMYLCASSLIGLAGGYEQYFGPGTRLTVT.

This chain uses TRBV28 with TRBJ1-4; possible D gene TRBD1, 5 bases. Trimming removed 5 bases at V and 2 bases at J, with 12 bases between. Germline V lookup: CDR1 MDHEN, CDR2 SYDVKM. This CDR3 comprises 15 residues. The CDR3 DNA reads TGTGCCAGCAGTGGGACTGGGGGTACTAATGAAAAACTGTTTTTT. Encoded protein: CASSGTGGTNEKLFF.

The chain has TRBV7-3 and TRBJ2-3; 9 nucleotides agree with TRBD2. Trimming at V came to 4 bases and at J to 2 bases, leaving 16 bases not matched to a gene. Germline V CDR1 and CDR2: SGHTA, FQGTGA. This CDR3 is 19 amino acids long. The DNA for the CDR3 is TGTGCCAGCAGCTCTTCCCGAAGGACTAGCGCCCGAAACACAGATACGCAGTATTTT. Translated, it gives CASSSSRRTSARNTDTQYF.

The rearrangement joins TRBV9 to TRBJ2-1, with TRBD2 matching 10 bases. V lost 0 bases to trimming and J lost 8 bases; unmatched junction nucleotides: 5. Germline loops: CDR1 SGDLS, CDR2 YYNGEE. The CDR3 length is 15 residues. CDR3 nucleotide sequence: TGTGCCAGCAGCGTAGGAGCGGGAGGGTGGGATGAGCAGTTCTTC. Amino acid sequence: CASSVGAGGWDEQFF.

This clone was seen just once. This sequence joins TRBV7-8 and TRBJ2-2; 8 bases align to TRBD2. V was clipped by 5 bases and J by 5 bases; unmatched bases: 1. Germline assignment: CDR1 SGHVS and CDR2 FQNEAQ. The CDR3 length is 13 residues. CDR3 nucleotides: TGTGCCAGCAGCCGCGGGAGGACCGGGGAGCTGTTTTTT. Its protein product is CASSRGRTGELFF.

The CDR3 coding sequence is TGTGCCAGCAGCCCCCTTAGGGAAACTAGCGGGAGCTATGAGCAGTTCTTC. Protein sequence: CASSPLRETSGSYEQFF. V gene TRBV11-2 combines with J gene TRBJ2-1, with 11 bases matching TRBD2. In germline, CDR1 is SGHAT, CDR2 FQNNGV. The ends lost 5 bases at V and 8 bases at J; junction bases unmatched: 14. This CDR3 is built from 17 residues.

The rearrangement uses TRBV15 and TRBJ2-1, with D unresolved. Per germline, CDR1 LNHNV and CDR2 YYDKDF (reference sequence). Trimming removed 0 bases at V and 5 bases at J, with 11 bases between. The CDR3 runs 15 residues. This CDR3 is CATSRDFGRHNEQFF. CDR3 coding DNA: TGTGCCACCAGCAGAGATTTTGGGCGTCACAATGAGCAGTTCTTC.

In its sample, this clone was seen once. The chain has TRBV7-8 and TRBJ1-1; D gene ambiguous. The V gene's germline CDR1 is SGHVS and CDR2 FQNEAQ. This CDR3 is built from 15 residues. V lost 1 base and J lost 5, with 14 bases in between. CDR3 sequence reads: CASSLVSLRATEAFF. CDR3 bases: TGTGCCAGCAGCTTAGTCAGTTTACGGGCGACTGAAGCTTTCTTT. The full variable domain, completed using reference TRBV7-8 and TRBJ1-1, is GAGVSQSPRYKVAKRGQDVALRCDPISGHVSLFWYQQALGQGPEFLTYFQNEAQLDKSGLPSDRFFAERPEGSVSTLKIQRTQQEDSAVYLCASSLVSLRATEAFFGQGTRLTVV.

Remarks on this clone: This sample includes further DNA sequences coding for the same CDR3. V usage is TRBV27 and J usage is TRBJ1-1; TRBD1 agrees at 7 bases. The germline CDR1 and CDR2 sequences are MNHEY and SMNVEV (reference sequence). With 5 bases clipped from V and 1 base from J, the junction kept 4 bases outside the gene matches. The CDR3 has 14 amino acids. CDR3 amino acids: CASSPGTANTEAFF. In nucleotides, the CDR3 is TGTGCCAGCAGTCCGGGGACAGCGAACACTGAAGCTTTCTTT.

This clone was counted a single time. This chain links TRBV9 with TRBJ2-1; D is possibly TRBD1 or TRBD2 (6 bases each). V lost 0 bases and J 10 bases, leaving 11 bases between the germline ends. From germline, CDR1 is SGDLS and CDR2 YYNGEE. This CDR3 contains 13 residues. Here the CDR3 reads CASSVATGAEQFF. CDR3 coding DNA: TGTGCCAGCAGCGTAGCTACGGGGGCCGAGCAGTTCTTC.

The chain recombines TRBV7-2 with TRBJ2-1; D may be TRBD2 (6 bases). Germline lookup yields CDR1 SGHTA and CDR2 FQGNSA. The V end was cut by 5 bases, the J end by 7 bases, with 18 bases between. This CDR3 has 15 residues. The CDR3 loop is CASSPWEARINEQFF. The CDR3 region has the DNA TGTGCCAGCAGCCCCTGGGAGGCTAGAATTAATGAGCAGTTCTTC.

J is TRBJ2-1 and V is TRBV10-3; 10 bases are a match to TRBD2. J lost 7 bases, V lost 8 bases, and 5 bases had no gene match. The CDR3 has 13 amino acids. In germline, CDR1 is ENHRY, CDR2 SYGVKD. The CDR3 DNA reads TGTGCCATCTCGCCTAGCGGGAGTAATGAGCAGTTCTTC. Translated, it gives CAISPSGSNEQFF.

The rearrangement joins TRBV7-6 to TRBJ2-5; 10 bases are shared with TRBD1. The J call may be in error: the DNA end matches TRBJ2-7 better. The CDR3 has 14 residues. The germline V gene encodes CDR1 SGHVS and CDR2 FNYEAQ. CDR3 in DNA: TGTGCCAGCAGCTTAAGGGACAGGGGTAGCGAGCAGTACTTC. This translates into CASSLRDRGSEQYF.

V gene TRBV7-2 combines with J gene TRBJ2-7; D might be TRBD1 or TRBD2, each matching 5 bases. Germline CDR1 is SGHTA and CDR2 is FQGNSA. Trimming pared 5 bases from V and 7 bases from J, leaving 12 bases between. This CDR3 has 12 residues. CDR3 sequence (DNA): TGTGCCAGCAGCCTCTCGTGGGGGGAGCAGTACTTC. Translated, it gives CASSLSWGEQYF.

The rearrangement joins TRBV15 to TRBJ2-3; 9 bases are a match to TRBD2. The germline CDR1 and CDR2 sequences are LNHNV and YYDKDF (reference sequence). This CDR3 spans 17 amino acids. V was pared by 0 bases and J by 2 bases, with 6 bases of the junction left unmatched. The CDR3: CATSRDLAGSPTDTQYF. DNA for the CDR3: TGTGCCACCAGCAGAGACCTAGCGGGGAGTCCCACAGATACGCAGTATTTT.

CDR3 protein: CASSPTGSMNTEAFF. CDR3 nucleotides: TGTGCCAGCTCACCCACAGGAAGCATGAACACTGAAGCTTTCTTT. The gene calls are TRBV18 and TRBJ1-1; TRBD1 is a possible D gene (5 bases). Germline V gives CDR1 KGHSH, CDR2 LQKENI. V shed 3 bases and J shed 0 bases, with 11 bases lying between them. The CDR3 length is 15 residues.

V gene TRBV4-1 combines with J gene TRBJ2-7, with 7 positions matching TRBD2. V shed 3 bases and J 3 bases; nucleotides not matched to a gene: 5. The CDR3 is 14 residues long. Germline loops: CDR1 MGHRA, CDR2 YSYEKL. Here the CDR3 reads CASSHLADRYEQYF. Here the CDR3 DNA reads TGCGCCAGCAGCCACCTAGCGGACCGCTACGAGCAGTACTTC.

This chain uses TRBV19 with TRBJ2-2; no clear D gene. In germline, CDR1 is LNHDA, CDR2 SQIVND (reference sequence). Trimming stripped 9 bases from V and 1 base from J, with 15 bases between. CDR3 length: 15 residues. The CDR3 reads CASRVRDLNTGELFF. The CDR3 DNA is TGTGCCAGCCGGGTCCGCGACTTGAACACCGGGGAGCTGTTTTTT.

V is TRBV7-2 and J is TRBJ2-6; 7 bases align to TRBD1. Germline trimming cut 1 base from V and 3 bases from J; bases unmatched to any gene: 6. This CDR3 contains 17 residues. Per germline, CDR1 SGHTA and CDR2 FQGNSA. CDR3 coding DNA: TGTGCCAGCAGCTTAGTGACAGGGAACCGTGGGGCCAACGTCCTGACTTTC. Translation gives CASSLVTGNRGANVLTF.

This clone has only one observation. The J gene is TRBJ1-5, the V gene TRBV27; D call uncertain. V was clipped by 7 bases and J by 7 bases, with 20 bases between them. The V gene's germline CDR1 is MNHEY and CDR2 SMNVEV (reference sequence). CDR3 size: 15 residues. The CDR3 DNA reads as TGTGCCAGCAAAGCAACAACCCTGCCGGGCCAGCCCCAGCATTTT. This encodes CASKATTLPGQPQHF.

This clone has more than one count but fewer than ten. The CDR3 spells CASRIGQTETQYF. DNA for the CDR3: TGTGCCAGTCGAATAGGACAGACCGAGACCCAGTACTTC. The chain joins TRBV19 to TRBJ2-5, with D possibly TRBD1 on 6 matching bases. Trimming left V 8 bases short and J 5 bases short, with 15 bases between. Germline V gene sequence: CDR1 LNHDA, CDR2 SQIVND (reference sequence). CDR3 size: 13 residues.

This chain joins TRBV7-2 and TRBJ1-3, with TRBD1 matching over 8 bases. Germline values: CDR1 SGHTA, CDR2 FQGNSA. J lost 0 bases, V lost 1 base, and 2 bases had no gene match. CDR3 length equals 16 residues. CDR3 loop: CASSLGDRSSGNTIYF. CDR3 DNA: TGTGCCAGCAGCTTAGGGGACAGGAGCTCTGGAAACACCATATATTTT.

V and J are TRBV18 and TRBJ2-1; no clear D gene. Trimming removed 1 base at V and 10 bases at J, with 14 bases between. The CDR3 length is 14 residues. Germline V gives CDR1 KGHSH, CDR2 LQKENI. The CDR3 region is CASSPLGSIAEQFF. The CDR3 DNA sequence: TGTGCCAGCTCACCACTCGGATCTATTGCGGAGCAGTTCTTC.

This clone was detected only once. This chain connects TRBV2 to TRBJ2-5; no definite D call. The DNA end lines up better with TRBJ2-7; the J call may be wrong. This CDR3 contains 13 residues. The germline gives CDR1 SNHLY, CDR2 FYNNEI. The DNA of the CDR3 is TGTGCCAGCAGTGATCGGCTATTATACGAGCAGTACTTC. It is translated as CASSDRLLYEQYF.

There are a few counts of this clone. This chain links TRBV2 with TRBJ2-2; D remains ambiguous. Trimming stripped 8 bases from V and 4 bases from J, with 5 bases between. Germline V lookup: CDR1 SNHLY, CDR2 FYNNEI. CDR3 length: 11 residues. The CDR3 coding sequence is TGTGCCAGCGGCAGCACCGGGGAGCTGTTTTTT. Its translation: CASGSTGELFF. Full variable domain (missing parts from reference TRBV2 and TRBJ2-2): EPEVTQTPSHQVTQMGQEVILRCVPISNHLYFYWYRQILGQKVEFLVSFYNNEISEKSEIFDDQFSVERPDGSNFTLKIRSTKLEDSAMYFCASGSTGELFFGEGSRLTVL.